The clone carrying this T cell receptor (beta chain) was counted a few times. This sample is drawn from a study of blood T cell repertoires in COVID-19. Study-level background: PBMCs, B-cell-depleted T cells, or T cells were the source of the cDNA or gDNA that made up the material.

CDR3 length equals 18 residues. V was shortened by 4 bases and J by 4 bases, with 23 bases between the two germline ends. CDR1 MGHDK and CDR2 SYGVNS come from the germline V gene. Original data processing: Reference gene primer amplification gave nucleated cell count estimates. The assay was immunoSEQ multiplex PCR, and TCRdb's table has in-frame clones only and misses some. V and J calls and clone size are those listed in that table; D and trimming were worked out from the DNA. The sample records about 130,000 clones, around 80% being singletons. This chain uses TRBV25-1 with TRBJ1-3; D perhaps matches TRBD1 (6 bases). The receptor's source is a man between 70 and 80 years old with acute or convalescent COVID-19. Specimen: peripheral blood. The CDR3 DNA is TGTGCCAGCAGTGCTTCCACTTCCGGGGGGCTCGTCGGAAACACCATATATTTT. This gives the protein CASSASTSGGLVGNTIYF. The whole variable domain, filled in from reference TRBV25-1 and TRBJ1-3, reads EADIYQTPRYLVIGTGKKITLECSQTMGHDKMYWYQQDPGMELHLIHYSYGVNSTEKGDLSSESTVSRIRTEHFPLTLESARPSHTSQYLCASSASTSGGLVGNTIYFGEGSWLTVV.